The 20 T cell receptor beta chains given below trace back to one sample, sequenced in a study of blood T cell repertoires in COVID-19. Libraries were prepared by immunoSEQ multiplex PCR; TCRdb keeps only in-frame clonotypes and omits some of them. The sample includes a few hundred thousand clones, around 87% of them seen just once. The sequenced sample was peripheral blood. These receptors all come from a woman in her twenties or thirties who had recovered from COVID-19.

This sequence joins TRBV10-3 and TRBJ1-5; no definite D call. The CDR3 loop spans 13 amino acids. Trimming left V 2 bases short and J 5 bases short, with 7 bases between. CDR1 is ENHRY, CDR2 SYGVKD, per germline. CDR3 nucleotides: TGTGCCATCAGTGAGGGGCTTCATCAGCCCCAGCATTTT. Translating it yields CAISEGLHQPQHF.

The chain employs TRBV7-9 and TRBJ1-4; D remains unclear. V gave up 1 base and J gave up 8 bases, with 14 bases separating them. CDR3 length equals 15 residues. The germline V gene has CDR1 SEHNR and CDR2 FQNEAQ (reference sequence). The CDR3 DNA is TGTGCCAGCAGCTTAGGGCGGGTTTCAGAGGAAAAACTGTTTTTT. Translation gives CASSLGRVSEEKLFF.

The chain uses TRBV6-2 or TRBV6-3 and TRBJ2-3; perhaps TRBD1 as D (5 bases). Trimming pared 2 bases from V and 5 bases from J, leaving 11 bases between. The CDR3 runs to 14 residues. Germline V gene data show CDR1 as MNHEY and CDR2 as SVGEGT. The CDR3 reads CASSYGAFEDTQYF. In DNA, the CDR3 is TGTGCCAGCAGTTACGGGGCATTCGAAGATACGCAGTATTTT.

The chain has TRBV5-4 and TRBJ1-2; 7 bases fit TRBD1. The CDR3 sequence is 14 residues long. V dropped 4 bases and J dropped 5; count of bases not matched to a gene: 8. Germline CDR1 reads SGHNT; CDR2 reads YYREEE (reference sequence). The CDR3, as DNA: TGTGCCAGCAGCCGAGGGGGCGCGGGGTATGGCTACACCTTC. Translating gives CASSRGGAGYGYTF.

In its sample, this clone was seen a few times. The sample has other DNA sequences that encode this CDR3 too. The rearrangement uses TRBV19 and TRBJ1-5; a weak D match, TRBD1 (5 bases). Germline CDR1 is LNHDA and CDR2 is SQIVND (reference sequence). Trimming stripped 6 bases from V and 6 bases from J, with 12 bases between. This CDR3 is built from 13 residues. CDR3 nucleotide sequence: TGTGCCAGTAGCGGACAAGGCGGTCAGCCCCAGCATTTT. Translated: CASSGQGGQPQHF. Full variable domain (remainder filled in from reference TRBV19 and TRBJ1-5): DGGITQSPKYLFRKEGQNVTLSCEQNLNHDAMYWYRQDPGQGLRLIYYSQIVNDFQKGDIAEGYSVSREKKESFPLTVTSAQKNPTAFYLCASSGQGGQPQHFGDGTRLSIL.

The V gene is TRBV7-6, the J gene TRBJ2-6; possible D gene TRBD1, 6 bases. Trimming stripped 2 bases from V and 1 base from J, with 12 bases between. The CDR3 is 17 amino acids. The germline V gene encodes CDR1 SGHVS and CDR2 FNYEAQ. The CDR3, as DNA: TGTGCCAGCAGCTTACAGGGGTCCGTGTCTGGGGCCAACGTCCTGACTTTC. Translated, it gives CASSLQGSVSGANVLTF.

A word on this clone: Within the sample, other DNA sequences also encode this same CDR3. The rearrangement uses TRBV7-2 and TRBJ1-2; D is perhaps TRBD1 (5 bases). The V gene lost 1 base and the J gene lost 1 base, with 7 bases spanning the gap. Germline V CDR1 and CDR2: SGHTA, FQGNSA. CDR3 size: 14 residues. The CDR3, as DNA: TGTGCCAGCAGCTTAGGGCAGGGTAACTATGGCTACACCTTC. Its protein is CASSLGQGNYGYTF.

The V and J genes are TRBV7-8 and TRBJ1-1; D unresolved. CDR3 length: 14 residues. Germline V gene data show CDR1 as SGHVS and CDR2 as FQNEAQ. The V end lost 5 bases, the J end lost 1 base, and 11 bases lay between the germline ends. The CDR3 sequence is CASSPGGANTEAFF. The CDR3 nucleotides read TGTGCCAGCAGCCCCGGAGGCGCGAACACTGAAGCTTTCTTT.

This clone was counted once. V and J are TRBV5-1 and TRBJ2-3; TRBD2 agrees at 9 bases. The V gene end was trimmed by 4 bases and the J gene end by 1 base; junction bases not matched to a gene: 7. Germline V gene sequence: CDR1 SGHRS, CDR2 YFSETQ. The CDR3 contains 16 residues. The CDR3 reads CASSPPVAGGTDTQYF. CDR3 nucleotides: TGCGCCAGCAGCCCGCCGGTAGCGGGAGGCACAGATACGCAGTATTTT.

This rearrangement joins TRBV5-6 to TRBJ1-6, with 8 bases fitting TRBD1. J was trimmed by 14 bases and V by 4 bases; bases with no gene match: 11. Per germline, CDR1 SGHDT and CDR2 YYEEEE. The CDR3 extends over 14 amino acids. CDR3 DNA sequence: TGTGCCAGCAGCCTGGGACAGGCTGTAACTTCCCTCCACTTT. Translation gives CASSLGQAVTSLHF.

The chain is built from TRBV5-5 and TRBJ1-4; D is undetermined. Germline assignment: CDR1 SGHKS and CDR2 YYEKEE (reference sequence). The CDR3 is 16 amino acids. V was trimmed by 4 bases and J by 6 bases, leaving 19 bases between them. DNA of the CDR3: TGTGCCAGCAGCCGAGCCCTTCGGGGAGGTGATGAAAAACTGTTTTTT. Residues: CASSRALRGGDEKLFF.

CDR3 in amino acids: CASSHRLMTDYGYTF. DNA for the CDR3: TGTGCCAGCAGCCACAGGCTAATGACAGACTATGGCTACACCTTC. V gene TRBV7-9 combines with J gene TRBJ1-2; D possibly corresponds to TRBD1 (5 bases). This CDR3 is 15 amino acids long. Trimming shortened V by 5 bases and J by 3 bases, and 16 bases separated the two germline ends. Germline V CDR1 and CDR2: SEHNR, FQNEAQ (reference sequence).

This chain joins TRBV3-1 (or the pseudogene TRBV3-2) and TRBJ2-3; D perhaps matches TRBD1 (5 bases). CDR1 is LGHDT, CDR2 YNNKEL, per germline (reference sequence). The CDR3 has 17 amino acids. V was cut by 1 base and J by 6 bases, with 20 bases left in between. The CDR3 protein is CASSQGGWQRGSDTQYF. DNA of the CDR3: TGTGCCAGCAGCCAAGGGGGCTGGCAGCGTGGGTCGGATACGCAGTATTTT.

The V and J genes are TRBV7-2 and TRBJ2-1; a weak D match, TRBD2 (5 bases). CDR1 SGHTA and CDR2 FQGNSA come from the germline V gene. The length of the CDR3 is 13 residues. V was clipped by 3 bases and J by 8 bases, with 11 bases between them. Here the CDR3 DNA reads TGTGCCAGCAGCTTTTGGGGAGTCGATGAGCAGTTCTTC. This translates into CASSFWGVDEQFF.

The rearrangement joins TRBV4-3 to TRBJ2-7, with TRBD2 as a possible D gene (6 bases). Trimming pared 3 bases from V and 7 bases from J, leaving 25 bases between. This CDR3 spans 17 amino acids. Germline V gene lookup returns CDR1 LGHNA and CDR2 YSLEER. The CDR3 here is CASSQNTAGSTSREQYF. The DNA of the CDR3 is TGCGCCAGCAGCCAGAATACCGCGGGATCAACCTCGCGGGAGCAGTACTTC.

The CDR3 here is CASSDQGDTEAFF. DNA of the CDR3: TGTGCCAGCAGTGACCAGGGTGACACTGAAGCTTTCTTT. The chain carries TRBV2 and TRBJ1-1; perhaps TRBD1 as D (5 bases). The CDR3 is made up of 13 amino acids. From germline, CDR1 is SNHLY and CDR2 FYNNEI. Trimming stripped 3 bases from V and 3 bases from J, with 8 bases between. The whole variable domain, remainder taken from reference TRBV2 and TRBJ1-1, is EPEVTQTPSHQVTQMGQEVILRCVPISNHLYFYWYRQILGQKVEFLVSFYNNEISEKSEIFDDQFSVERPDGSNFTLKIRSTKLEDSAMYFCASSDQGDTEAFFGQGTRLTVV.

The chain employs TRBV14 and TRBJ2-3; a possible D gene is TRBD1 (6 bases). This CDR3 has 13 amino acids. From germline, CDR1 is SGHDN and CDR2 FVKESK. Trimming cost V 7 bases and J 3 bases, with 11 bases left between them. The CDR3 reads CASKRGTTDTQYF. The CDR3 bases are TGTGCCAGCAAAAGGGGGACAACAGATACGCAGTATTTT.

The chain has TRBV7-8 and TRBJ1-5; no definite D call. The germline V gene encodes CDR1 SGHVS and CDR2 FQNEAQ. This CDR3 has 14 residues. Trimming removed 3 bases from V and 2 bases from J, with 8 bases in between. The CDR3: CASSLSQGNQPQHF. For the CDR3, the DNA is TGTGCCAGCAGCTTGTCTCAGGGCAATCAGCCCCAGCATTTT.

The rearrangement uses TRBV2 and TRBJ1-1; D might be TRBD1 (6 bases). Germline lookup yields CDR1 SNHLY and CDR2 FYNNEI. There are 12 residues in the CDR3. With 6 bases removed from V and 5 bases from J, the gap between germline ends came to 10 bases. CDR3 protein: CASSSGVTEAFF. The DNA of the CDR3 is TGTGCCAGCAGCTCAGGGGTAACTGAAGCTTTCTTT.

This chain links TRBV3-1 (or the pseudogene TRBV3-2) with TRBJ1-2; 7 bases map to TRBD1. CDR3 length equals 13 residues. Looked up from germline, CDR1 is LGHDT and CDR2 is YNNKEL (reference sequence). Trimming took 4 bases from V and 3 from J; bases not matched to a gene: 2. The CDR3 bases are TGTGCCAGCAGCCCCAGGGGGTACTATGGCTACACCTTC. Residues: CASSPRGYYGYTF.